The TCR beta chain described here comes from a study of blood T cell repertoires in COVID-19. Study overall: The United States, Italy and Spain supplied acute and convalescent COVID-19 samples. From T cells, B-cell-depleted T cells, or PBMCs came the material, which was cDNA or gDNA.

In the source study's methods: By means of reference gene primer amplification, nucleated cell counts were estimated. Sequencing was performed with immunoSEQ multiplex PCR; in TCRdb, only in-frame clones are kept and a portion is missing. From that table come the V and J calls and clone size; the DNA was used to work out D and trimming. The sample includes 250,000 to 350,000 clones, about 85% seen only once; the top ten take around 4%. Germline CDR1 reads SQVTM; CDR2 reads ANQGSEA. Losses at the gene ends were 6 bases for V and 6 bases for J; bases not matched to a gene: 4. This CDR3 comprises 13 residues.

This chain links TRBV29-1 with TRBJ2-3, with 12 nucleotides matching TRBD1. Sequences were obtained from peripheral blood. The TCR was taken from a woman in her forties or fifties with active or convalescent COVID-19. The CDR3 spells CSVGTGGKDTQYF. CDR3 sequence (DNA): TGCAGCGTGGGGACAGGGGGCAAGGATACGCAGTATTTT.